This entry lists 22 T cell receptor beta chains sequenced from one sample in a study of human T cells and chemical hapten exposure. For the library, individual cDNA molecules each received unique molecular identifiers. Each CDR3 protein is one row after TCRdb ran MiXCR on the reads. The table includes under 2,000 distinct CDR3 sequences, approximately 53% detected once. Treatment specified: therapeutic diphenylcyclopropenone sensitization with weekly scalp DPC. Sequenced here: whole blood, sampled before DPC sensitization or 2, 6, or about 24 weeks after (not recorded which). These receptors all come from an adult with alopecia areata. Some clones in this sample may be carry-over from other donors' samples. This table probably holds off-target reads from a library built for another chain.

This clonotype was found a few times. This chain links TRBV6-4 with TRBJ2-2; D call uncertain. The CDR3 runs to 13 residues. Trimming took 2 bases from V and 0 from J, leaving 1 base between them. CDR1 is MRHNA and CDR2 is SNTAGT in the germline V gene. CDR3: CASSDTNTGELFF. The CDR3, as DNA: TGTGCCAGCAGTGACACGAACACCGGGGAGCTGTTTTTT.

This rearrangement joins TRBV25-1 to TRBJ2-1; 7 bases are shared with TRBD1. Germline values: CDR1 MGHDK, CDR2 SYGVNS. The CDR3 spans 14 residues. V was pared by 4 bases and J by 3 bases, with 3 bases of the junction left unmatched. The CDR3 reads CASSAGTVYNEQFF. In DNA form, the CDR3 reads TGTGCCAGCAGTGCGGGGACAGTCTACAATGAGCAGTTCTTC.

The chain combines TRBV5-6 with TRBJ2-2; maybe TRBD2 (6 bases). The germline V and J ends were trimmed by 6 bases and 1 base, with 10 bases remaining between them. This CDR3 is 14 amino acids long. Germline lookup yields CDR1 SGHDT and CDR2 YYEEEE. CDR3 DNA: TGTGCCAGCACGGCTAGCGAGAACACCGGGGAGCTGTTTTTT. Protein: CASTASENTGELFF.

The V gene is TRBV12-3 or TRBV12-4, the J gene TRBJ1-6, with D unresolved. With 2 bases removed from V and 11 bases from J, the gap between germline ends came to 16 bases. This CDR3 region has 15 residues. CDR3 residues: CASSLNPGRETPLHF. In DNA, the CDR3 is TGTGCCAGCAGTTTAAATCCCGGGCGGGAGACACCCCTCCACTTT.

The table lists this clonotype with a few counts. The rearrangement uses TRBV11-2 and TRBJ2-3; TRBD2 agrees at 10 bases. This CDR3 has 15 residues. V lost 6 bases to trimming and J lost 5 bases; unmatched junction nucleotides: 8. Per germline, CDR1 SGHAT and CDR2 FQNNGV. CDR3 DNA sequence: TGTGCCAGCAGGCGACCGGGACTAGCGAGAGATACGCAGTATTTT. It is translated as CASRRPGLARDTQYF.

A single count supports this clonotype. The chain links TRBV29-1 to TRBJ2-7; 11 bases are shared with TRBD2. The CDR3 has 14 amino acids. The germline gives CDR1 SQVTM, CDR2 ANQGSEA. V trimming: 6 bases; J trimming: 4 bases; junction bases outside the gene matches: 8. The CDR3 reads CSVEFSSGGYEQYF. The CDR3 DNA sequence: TGCAGCGTCGAATTCTCTAGCGGGGGGTACGAGCAGTACTTC.

The chain carries TRBV7-2 and TRBJ1-1; D is uncertain. This CDR3 has 14 amino acids. Germline-derived CDR1 and CDR2 are SGHTA and FQGNSA. Trimming removed 1 base from V and 3 bases from J, with 9 bases in between. CDR3 in amino acids: CASSLGLLHTEAFF. CDR3 DNA sequence: TGTGCCAGCAGCTTAGGTCTCCTACACACTGAAGCTTTCTTT.

This rearrangement joins TRBV29-1 to TRBJ2-1; D remains ambiguous. Trimming stripped 6 bases from V and 7 bases from J, with 16 bases between. Germline CDR1 is SQVTM and CDR2 is ANQGSEA. The CDR3 consists of 13 residues. In DNA form, the CDR3 reads TGCAGCGTCCTTCTCTGGGGAAAAAATGAGCAGTTCTTC. Protein product: CSVLLWGKNEQFF.

This clonotype was detected a few times. V is TRBV9 and J is TRBJ2-3; 8 bases map to TRBD2. The germline V gene encodes CDR1 SGDLS and CDR2 YYNGEE. The CDR3 loop spans 15 amino acids. The V segment lost 0 bases and the J segment 4 bases; nucleotides outside the gene matches: 4. CDR3 sequence: CASSVGSLAADTQYF. CDR3 sequence (DNA): TGTGCCAGCAGCGTAGGATCACTAGCGGCAGATACGCAGTATTTT.

The chain combines TRBV7-2 with TRBJ2-1; D is unclear. This CDR3 has 14 residues. The V gene's germline CDR1 is SGHTA and CDR2 FQGNSA. The CDR3 reads CATSPVLQNNEQFF. Written as DNA, the CDR3 is TGTGCTACCAGTCCGGTCTTGCAGAACAATGAGCAGTTCTTC.

J is TRBJ2-1 and V is TRBV2; possibly TRBD2 for D (5 bases). The CDR3 consists of 12 residues. Germline V gene sequence: CDR1 SNHLY, CDR2 FYNNEI. The ends were cut back, 8 bases at V and 9 bases at J, with 14 bases in the middle. CDR3 protein: CASGVHGGEQFF. In DNA, the CDR3 is TGTGCCAGCGGGGTCCATGGAGGTGAGCAGTTCTTC.

The rearrangement links TRBV28 to TRBJ1-1, with D maybe TRBD1 (5 bases). The V gene's germline CDR1 is MDHEN and CDR2 SYDVKM. The length of the CDR3 is 14 residues. V was trimmed by 6 bases and J by 6 bases, leaving 17 bases between them. Written as DNA, the CDR3 is TGTGCCAGCAGCTTCTTAAGAGGGGCCGCTGAAGCTTTCTTT. It is translated as CASSFLRGAAEAFF.

The chain has TRBV20-1 and TRBJ2-7; perhaps TRBD2 as D (6 bases). The germline V and J ends were trimmed by 0 bases and 4 bases, with 10 bases remaining between them. This CDR3 region has 13 residues. Looked up from germline, CDR1 is DFQATT and CDR2 is SNEGSKA (reference sequence). For the CDR3, the DNA is TGCAGTGCTAGAGACCCTGGGGGGTACGAGCAGTACTTC. Amino acid sequence: CSARDPGGYEQYF.

The V gene is TRBV29-1, the J gene TRBJ2-5; TRBD1 aligns across 7 bases. V trimming: 6 bases; J trimming: 3 bases; junction bases outside the gene matches: 7. Germline assignment: CDR1 SQVTM and CDR2 ANQGSEA. The CDR3 consists of 13 residues. CDR3 sequence: CSVARDSKETQYF. The CDR3 coding sequence is TGCAGCGTGGCCCGGGACAGTAAAGAGACCCAGTACTTC.

V gene TRBV11-2 combines with J gene TRBJ2-1, with no clear D. V was cut by 4 bases and J by 0 bases, with 13 bases left in between. The V gene's germline CDR1 is SGHAT and CDR2 FQNNGV. The CDR3 is made up of 16 amino acids. This chain's CDR3 is CASSSNLGSSYNEQFF. DNA of the CDR3: TGTGCCAGCAGCTCCAACCTAGGAAGCTCCTACAATGAGCAGTTCTTC.

The chain couples TRBV5-1 to TRBJ1-4; D perhaps matches TRBD1 (5 bases). The germline V and J ends were trimmed by 0 bases and 5 bases, with 11 bases remaining between them. This CDR3 contains 15 residues. CDR1 SGHRS and CDR2 YFSETQ come from the germline V gene. CDR3 amino acids: CASSLAAGTNEKLFF. Written as DNA, the CDR3 is TGCGCCAGCAGCTTGGCGGCGGGGACGAATGAAAAACTGTTTTTT.

This chain uses TRBV9 with TRBJ2-3; a weak D match, TRBD2 (6 bases). The CDR3 spans 15 residues. The V gene's germline CDR1 is SGDLS and CDR2 YYNGEE. The V and J ends lost 0 bases and 2 bases respectively, with 10 bases between them. The CDR3 nucleotides read TGTGCCAGCAGCGTAGGCGGGATCCACACAGATACGCAGTATTTT. Translated, it gives CASSVGGIHTDTQYF. The entire variable domain, with the rest obtained from reference TRBV9 and TRBJ2-3, is as follows: DSGVTQTPKHLITATGQRVTLRCSPRSGDLSVYWYQQSLDQGLQFLIQYYNGEERAKGNILERFSAQQFPDLHSELNLSSLELGDSALYFCASSVGGIHTDTQYFGPGTRLTVL.

The chain recombines TRBV5-1 with TRBJ2-3; 8 bases are a match to TRBD1. Germline values: CDR1 SGHRS, CDR2 YFSETQ. The CDR3 has 17 residues. The V segment lost 2 bases and the J segment 2 bases; nucleotides outside the gene matches: 10. The CDR3 sequence: CASSFLRTGSNTDTQYF. As DNA, the CDR3 is TGCGCCAGCAGCTTTCTACGGACAGGGTCCAACACAGATACGCAGTATTTT.

The V and J genes are TRBV7-3 and TRBJ2-3; no clear D gene. Trimming shortened V by 4 bases and J by 4 bases, and 15 bases separated the two germline ends. Germline V gene sequence: CDR1 SGHTA, CDR2 FQGTGA. The CDR3 is 15 amino acids. CDR3 sequence reads: CASSSNSNAPDTQYF. Written as DNA, the CDR3 is TGTGCCAGCAGCTCCAACAGTAACGCCCCAGATACGCAGTATTTT.

This clonotype appeared a few times. The rearrangement uses TRBV5-1 and TRBJ1-1; D gene uncertain. The CDR3 has 15 amino acids. Germline CDR1 and CDR2: SGHRS and YFSETQ. V lost 4 bases and J 3 bases, leaving 16 bases between the germline ends. Written as DNA, the CDR3 is TGCGCCAGCAGCCGTGATCCTGGAAGTGACACTGAAGCTTTCTTT. Translating it yields CASSRDPGSDTEAFF.

This clonotype occurred a few times. The chain links TRBV6-2 or TRBV6-3 to TRBJ2-5; D is undetermined. Per germline, CDR1 MNHEY and CDR2 SVGEGT. Trimming removed 0 bases at V and 5 bases at J, with 10 bases between. CDR3 size: 14 residues. The CDR3 DNA reads TGTGCCAGCAGTTACTCGTCAGAAAGCGAGACCCAGTACTTC. Translating gives CASSYSSESETQYF.

Remarks on this clonotype: One end of the junction is discordant with germline, which a read error may explain. The chain employs TRBV7-9 and TRBJ1-1; D not resolved. The CDR3 runs 11 residues. Germline lookup yields CDR1 SEHNR and CDR2 FQNEAQ (reference sequence). CDR3 bases: TGTGCCAGCAGCTTAAACAGTGAAGCTTTCTTT. Protein: CASSLNSEAFF.